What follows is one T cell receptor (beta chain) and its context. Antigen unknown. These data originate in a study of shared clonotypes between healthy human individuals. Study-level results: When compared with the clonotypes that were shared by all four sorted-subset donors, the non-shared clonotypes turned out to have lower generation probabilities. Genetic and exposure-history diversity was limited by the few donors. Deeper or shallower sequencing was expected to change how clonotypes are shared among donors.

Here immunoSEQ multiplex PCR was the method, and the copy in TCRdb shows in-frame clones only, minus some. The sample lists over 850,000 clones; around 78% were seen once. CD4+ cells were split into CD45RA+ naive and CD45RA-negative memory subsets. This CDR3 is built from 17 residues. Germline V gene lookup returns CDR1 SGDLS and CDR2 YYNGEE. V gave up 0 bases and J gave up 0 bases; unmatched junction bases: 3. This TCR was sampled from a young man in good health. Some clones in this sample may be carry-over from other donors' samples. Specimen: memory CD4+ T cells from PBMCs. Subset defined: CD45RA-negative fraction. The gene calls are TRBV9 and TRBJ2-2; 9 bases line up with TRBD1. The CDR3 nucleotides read TGTGCCAGCAGCGTAGAGGGACAGGGCGCGAACACCGGGGAGCTGTTTTTT. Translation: CASSVEGQGANTGELFF.